The present TCR beta chain was sequenced within a study of metastatic and nonmetastatic thyroid tumors. This clone was detected ten times or more. Distinct nucleotide sequences in the sample also encode this CDR3. V dropped 5 bases and J dropped 1 base, with 9 bases sitting between them. The CDR3 loop spans 14 amino acids. In germline, CDR1 is SGHRS, CDR2 YFSETQ. Patients had received no treatment of any kind before thyroid surgery. TCRdb re-analyzed the PCR reads using MiXCR. This table has about 22,000 clones, more than 12% appearing once. The chain employs TRBV5-1 and TRBJ2-2; D not resolved. Sequencing was performed on tumor tissue. This TCR came from a female donor with papillary thyroid cancer or a benign thyroid nodule (not recorded which). Some clones in this sample may be carry-over from other donors' samples. The CDR3 DNA sequence: TGCGCCAGCAGTTCCCGACGGAACACCGGGGAGCTGTTTTTT. Its translation is CASSSRRNTGELFF.